These 3 T cell receptor beta chains came from one sample sequenced in a study of blood T cell repertoires in COVID-19. The repertoire was sequenced with immunoSEQ multiplex PCR; TCRdb's copy has only in-frame clones and lacks some. In the table there are under 150,000 clones, approximately 83% of which are singletons. Material for sequencing was peripheral blood. These receptor sequences come from a woman aged 60 to 75 with COVID-19, enrolled during active disease.

This clone was counted only a few times. This rearrangement joins TRBV19 to TRBJ2-4; 7 bases match TRBD2. The V gene's germline CDR1 is LNHDA and CDR2 SQIVND (reference sequence). V dropped 5 bases and J dropped 1; count of bases not matched to a gene: 8. The CDR3 covers 16 residues. The CDR3 spells CASSARLAWAKNIQYF. CDR3 in DNA: TGTGCCAGTAGTGCACGACTAGCATGGGCCAAAAACATTCAGTACTTC.

In the case of this clone: The same CDR3 can be traced to other DNA sequences in this sample. V is TRBV10-3 and J is TRBJ1-2; TRBD1 matches at 8 bases. CDR1 is ENHRY and CDR2 is SYGVKD in the germline V gene. V lost 1 base to trimming and J lost 8 bases; unmatched junction nucleotides: 9. The CDR3 extends over 15 amino acids. CDR3 loop: CAISEFLTGGSGYTF. The CDR3 coding sequence is TGTGCCATCAGTGAGTTCTTAACAGGGGGATCGGGCTACACCTTC.

The chain has TRBV12-3 or TRBV12-4 and TRBJ1-1; 9 bases line up with TRBD1. Trimming removed 6 bases from V and 3 bases from J; junction bases left unmatched: 2. The CDR3 extends over 13 amino acids. CDR3 nucleotide sequence: TGTGCCAGCAGAACAGGGGGCCACACTGAAGCTTTCTTT. It encodes CASRTGGHTEAFF.